There are a few counts of the clone carrying this T cell receptor (beta chain). Its antigen is still unknown. The sample belongs to a study of CD8 T cells in ankylosing spondylitis. Study-wide findings and caveats: Under 10 highly homologous variants formed a TCR beta motif that appeared characteristic of ankylosing spondylitis blood. Matched ankylosing spondylitis synovial fluid reportedly contained a significantly enriched population of disease-linked clones.

V was shortened by 2 bases and J by 3 bases, with 17 bases between the two germline ends. Per germline, CDR1 SGHTA and CDR2 FQGNSA. CDR3 size: 16 residues. MiXCR, applied by TCRdb to the 5' RACE reads, yields one record per CDR3 protein. Of 500,000 to 550,000 distinct CDR3 sequences listed, about 13% are singletons. This chain uses TRBV7-2 with TRBJ2-7, with D tentatively TRBD1 (6 bases). The receptor comes from a male donor with ankylosing spondylitis. The specimen sequenced was blood, either unsorted or a sorted T cell fraction (not recorded which). The CDR3 DNA follows: TGTGCCAGCAGCTTAAAAAGGGGGTCAGGCTTCTACGAGCAGTACTTC. Protein: CASSLKRGSGFYEQYF.